This record covers a single T cell receptor (beta chain). Losses at the gene ends were 5 bases for V and 4 bases for J; bases not matched to a gene: 9. Germline V gene data show CDR1 as SGHAT and CDR2 as FQNNGV. CDR3 size: 15 residues. The method was immunoSEQ multiplex PCR; TCRdb's version includes in-frame clones alone and lacks a portion of them. Among about 350,000 clones listed, 89% were seen once. The data are from a study of blood T cell repertoires in COVID-19. Overall study context: T cells, B-cell-depleted T cells, or PBMCs supplied cDNA or gDNA.

The clonotype was recovered from a woman aged 55-75 years with COVID-19, enrolled during active disease. The chain employs TRBV11-2 and TRBJ2-7; 9 bases are shared with TRBD1. The sample taken for sequencing was peripheral blood. This CDR3 reads CASSGGTGRMYEQYF. CDR3 sequence (DNA): TGTGCCAGCAGCGGGGGGACAGGGAGAATGTACGAGCAGTACTTC.